The T cell receptor beta chain described here comes from a study of T-cell memory formation after mild COVID-19. This clonotype came up a few times. The antigen remains unidentified. TCRdb itself ran the 5' RACE reads through MiXCR, one entry per CDR3 protein. The top ten hold 3% to 4.5% of the sample, which has hundreds of thousands of distinct CDR3 sequences, approximately 16% seen once. The length of the CDR3 is 15 residues. Germline V gives CDR1 SGHRS, CDR2 YFSETQ. The V gene end was trimmed by 0 bases and the J gene end by 5 bases; junction bases not matched to a gene: 4. Study-level findings and limits: Among clones contracting day 15 to 85, CD4/CD8 was balanced, whereas later expanders leaned CD4+. Second-wave clones that peaked on day 37 lacked confirmed SARS-CoV-2 specificity.

This receptor was identified in a man in his late teens or twenties who had mild COVID-19 (a few samples of this study predate the infection). Cell type and time point are not known. V and J are TRBV5-1 and TRBJ2-1, with TRBD1 matching 8 bases. The sequenced sample was PBMCs or a T cell subset sorted from them (not recorded which). CDR3: CASSLGGQGHNEQFF. Written as DNA, the CDR3 is TGCGCCAGCAGCTTGGGTGGACAGGGCCACAATGAGCAGTTCTTC.